Below are 29 T cell receptor beta chains sequenced from a single sample in a study of T cells in Graves' hyperthyroidism and ophthalmopathy. The investigators amplified TCR beta CDR3 regions from RNA transcripts. First-round RT-PCR targeting the TCR CDR3 was performed with the HTBI primer set. TCRdb reprocessed the multiplex PCR reads with MiXCR, giving one entry per CDR3 protein. Of a few hundred thousand distinct CDR3 sequences detected, around 13% appear once; the ten largest clones hold 15% to 20%. Sequencing was done on a sample of blood. The receptors stem from a woman aged 30 to 39 with Graves' ophthalmopathy.

In its sample, this clonotype was seen many times. The V and J genes are TRBV3-1 and TRBJ2-3; 7 bases map to TRBD1. The CDR3 spans 18 residues. V shed 3 bases and J 0 bases; nucleotides not matched to a gene: 12. Germline assignment: CDR1 LGHDT and CDR2 YNNKEL (reference sequence). The CDR3 spells CASSQHPGQSLSTDTQYF. DNA of the CDR3: TGTGCCAGCAGCCAGCACCCGGGACAGTCCCTTAGCACAGATACGCAGTATTTT.

This clonotype was seen more than once but under ten times. The CDR3 DNA reads as TGCAGTGCGGGCAAGGACAGTTACGAGCAGTACTTC. The encoded protein is CSAGKDSYEQYF. This chain uses TRBV20-1 with TRBJ2-7, with D tentatively TRBD1 (6 bases). CDR1 is DFQATT and CDR2 is SNEGSKA in the germline V gene (reference sequence). The CDR3 has 12 residues. The V end was cut by 6 bases, the J end by 4 bases, with 13 bases between.

The chain couples TRBV28 to TRBJ2-1; D gene unclear. The CDR3 totals 10 residues. V was pared by 11 bases and J by 6 bases, with 8 bases between. Germline values: CDR1 MDHEN, CDR2 SYDVKM. Written as DNA, the CDR3 is TGTGCCGTGCGTGGCAATGAGCAGTTCTTC. It translates to CAVRGNEQFF.

This clonotype was found a few times. The chain uses TRBV27 and TRBJ1-6; D ambiguous. The CDR3 length is 14 residues. V was cut by 1 base and J by 10 bases, with 11 bases left in between. Germline V gene lookup returns CDR1 MNHEY and CDR2 SMNVEV (reference sequence). CDR3 protein: CASSLWWFHSPLHF. The CDR3 DNA is TGTGCCAGCAGTTTATGGTGGTTTCACTCACCCCTCCACTTT.

Many counts were recorded for this clonotype. The CDR3 here is CASRASWTAYNEQFF. The CDR3 DNA reads as TGTGCCAGCAGAGCCTCCTGGACAGCGTACAATGAGCAGTTCTTC. The chain employs TRBV6-1 and TRBJ2-1; the D gene is possibly TRBD1 (6 bases). This CDR3 region has 15 residues. CDR1 and CDR2 (germline): MNHNS, SASEGT. The V gene lost 6 bases and the J gene lost 4 bases, with 16 bases spanning the gap.

This clonotype was observed at least ten times. V gene TRBV2 combines with J gene TRBJ2-3; 8 bases map to TRBD1. V lost 4 bases, J lost 6 bases, and 6 bases stayed unmatched. Germline V gives CDR1 SNHLY, CDR2 FYNNEI. CDR3 length equals 14 residues. The CDR3 region has the DNA TGTGCCAGCAGTGGGGGACAGGTTCCGGATACGCAGTATTTT. It specifies CASSGGQVPDTQYF.

This clonotype was recorded many times. The rearrangement uses TRBV5-1 and TRBJ2-4; perhaps TRBD1 as D (6 bases). The CDR3 runs 17 residues. The germline CDR1 and CDR2 sequences are SGHRS and YFSETQ. V was clipped by 3 bases and J by 3 bases, with 19 bases between them. The CDR3 DNA reads as TGCGCCAGCAGCTATCGGTCTGCAGGGGTAGGCAAAAACATTCAGTACTTC. Translating gives CASSYRSAGVGKNIQYF.

This clonotype was recorded at least ten times. This chain links TRBV12-5 with TRBJ2-3; TRBD1 agrees at 9 bases. CDR3 length: 16 residues. CDR1 and CDR2 from the germline V gene are LGHNT and FRNRAP. V was clipped by 5 bases and J by 4 bases; unmatched bases: 10. CDR3 sequence: CASGLPTGGNADTQYF. The CDR3 DNA reads as TGTGCTAGTGGTCTACCGACAGGGGGAAACGCAGATACGCAGTATTTT.

This clonotype was seen repeatedly, ten times or more. The rearrangement links TRBV5-6 to TRBJ2-7; 9 bases are a match to TRBD1. Germline CDR1 SGHDT, CDR2 YYEEEE. CDR3 length: 15 residues. V lost 0 bases, J lost 0 bases, and 1 base stayed unmatched. The chain's CDR3 is CASSLGDRVSYEQYF. CDR3 DNA: TGTGCCAGCAGCTTGGGGGACAGGGTCTCCTACGAGCAGTACTTC.

This clonotype was observed at least ten times. The chain combines TRBV7-9 with TRBJ1-2; no reliable D call. V was cut by 5 bases and J by 8 bases, with 15 bases left in between. The CDR3 has 13 amino acids. From germline, CDR1 is SEHNR and CDR2 FQNEAQ (reference sequence). The CDR3 DNA follows: TGTGCCAGCAGCGCACGGACTAGCTGGGGCTACACCTTC. It yields the protein CASSARTSWGYTF.

This clonotype was seen ten or more times. The genes are TRBV20-1 and TRBJ1-5; tentative D call: TRBD1 (5 bases). Germline assignment: CDR1 DFQATT and CDR2 SNEGSKA (reference sequence). Trimming left V 5 bases short and J 6 bases short, with 17 bases between. This CDR3 comprises 14 residues. The CDR3 DNA follows: TGCAGTGCTGACCCCACGGGGCAGGGTCAGCCCCAGCATTTT. Its protein product is CSADPTGQGQPQHF.

V is TRBV29-1 and J is TRBJ2-3; D gene unclear. CDR1 is SQVTM and CDR2 is ANQGSEA in the germline V gene. This CDR3 is 9 amino acids long. Trimming cost V 7 bases and J 2 bases, with 1 base left between them. CDR3 nucleotide sequence: TGCAGCGACACAGATACGCAGTATTTT. The encoded protein is CSDTDTQYF.

The chain couples TRBV12-3 or TRBV12-4 to TRBJ2-1; TRBD2 aligns across 11 bases. V gave up 6 bases and J gave up 6 bases; unmatched junction bases: 19. The length of the CDR3 is 19 residues. For the CDR3, the DNA is TGTGCCAGCAGGGGCGGGACACCGACCACCGGGACTAGCGGCAATGAGCAGTTCTTC. It codes for CASRGGTPTTGTSGNEQFF.

This clonotype was counted at least ten times. The chain employs TRBV29-1 and TRBJ2-7; D gene ambiguous. This CDR3 has 15 amino acids. Germline CDR1 and CDR2: SQVTM and ANQGSEA. V lost 6 bases and J 2 bases, leaving 20 bases between the germline ends. The CDR3 here is CSVSRSPGPTYEQYF. In DNA, the CDR3 is TGCAGCGTCAGCAGGTCCCCGGGCCCAACCTACGAGCAGTACTTC.

This clonotype was seen only a few times. The J gene is TRBJ2-5, the V gene TRBV19; D is undetermined. Trimming took off 0 bases at V and 0 bases at J, with 8 bases between the two ends. Germline CDR1 reads LNHDA; CDR2 reads SQIVND (reference sequence). CDR3 length: 15 residues. The DNA for the CDR3 is TGTGCCAGTAGTATAGATAAGGCAAACCAAGAGACCCAGTACTTC. This sequence encodes CASSIDKANQETQYF.

Only a few counts were recorded for this clonotype. V is TRBV27 and J is TRBJ2-7; tentatively, D is TRBD2 (5 bases). Trimming left V 4 bases short and J 3 bases short, with 25 bases between. CDR1 and CDR2 from the germline V gene are MNHEY and SMNVEV (reference sequence). CDR3 length: 18 amino acids. The CDR3 DNA reads as TGTGCCAGCAGTTCACCCCGAGGAGGTAGAGCAGAAATCTACGAGCAGTACTTC. This codes for CASSSPRGGRAEIYEQYF.

This clonotype occurred once. The V gene is TRBV11-2, the J gene TRBJ2-2; possibly TRBD1 for D (5 bases). The V and J ends lost 5 bases and 2 bases respectively, with 24 bases between them. Germline V lookup: CDR1 SGHAT, CDR2 FQNNGV. This CDR3 is 19 amino acids long. CDR3 coding DNA: TGTGCCAGCAGCCAACGGACAAGCCCTCGCATGGGTAACACCGGGGAGCTGTTTTTT. It translates to CASSQRTSPRMGNTGELFF. Filled out from reference TRBV11-2 and TRBJ2-2, the complete variable domain reads EAGVAQSPRYKIIEKRQSVAFWCNPISGHATLYWYQQILGQGPKLLIQFQNNGVVDDSQLPKDRFSAERLKGVDSTLKIQPAKLEDSAVYLCASSQRTSPRMGNTGELFFGEGSRLTVL.

This clonotype was picked up many times. The rearrangement uses TRBV7-2 and TRBJ1-5; D may be TRBD1 (6 bases). Germline values: CDR1 SGHTA, CDR2 FQGNSA. The V and J ends lost 4 bases and 1 base respectively, with 14 bases between them. CDR3 size: 16 residues. CDR3 sequence: CASSYPGQLSNQPQHF. Written as DNA, the CDR3 is TGTGCCAGCAGCTATCCAGGACAGCTAAGCAATCAGCCCCAGCATTTT.

This clonotype was observed at least ten times. CDR3 amino acids: CASSVSSGHTDTQYF. The CDR3 nucleotides read TGTGCCAGCAGCGTTTCTAGCGGACACACAGATACGCAGTATTTT. This rearrangement joins TRBV11-3 to TRBJ2-3, with TRBD2 matching 7 bases. Germline-derived CDR1 and CDR2 are SGHNT and YENEEA. V lost 5 bases and J lost 2; bases outside the gene matches: 7. The CDR3 sequence is 15 residues long.

This clonotype was counted many times. The chain joins TRBV24-1 to TRBJ2-2; TRBD1 matches at 7 bases. V lost 2 bases to trimming and J lost 1 base; unmatched junction nucleotides: 0. CDR3 length: 15 residues. The germline gives CDR1 KGHDR, CDR2 SFDVKD. In DNA, the CDR3 is TGTGCCACCAGTGATTACAGGGGGAACACCGGGGAGCTGTTTTTT. Its translation: CATSDYRGNTGELFF.

This clonotype was recorded many times. The chain combines TRBV2 with TRBJ2-3, with 8 bases fitting TRBD2. Germline V lookup: CDR1 SNHLY, CDR2 FYNNEI. The CDR3 totals 17 residues. Losses at the gene ends were 0 bases for V and 6 bases for J; bases not matched to a gene: 11. CDR3 DNA sequence: TGTGCCAGCAGTGAAGCTGGGCTAGCGGGTCTTGGGGATACGCAGTATTTT. Translated: CASSEAGLAGLGDTQYF.

This clonotype was detected ten times or more. The chain has TRBV20-1 and TRBJ2-1, with a possible D match to TRBD2 (6 bases). CDR3 length: 16 amino acids. CDR1 and CDR2 from the germline V gene are DFQATT and SNEGSKA (reference sequence). V was clipped by 1 base and J by 5 bases, with 18 bases between them. The CDR3 nucleotides read TGCAGTGCTAGAGTTTTTGTAGCGGCAACCAACAATGAGCAGTTCTTC. This encodes CSARVFVAATNNEQFF.

Ten or more counts support this clonotype. J is TRBJ2-7 and V is TRBV2; 8 bases fit TRBD1. CDR3 length: 14 amino acids. Germline CDR1 SNHLY, CDR2 FYNNEI. Trimming at V came to 3 bases and at J to 0 bases, leaving 1 base not matched to a gene. The CDR3 region is CASSETGASYEQYF. The CDR3 DNA is TGTGCCAGCAGTGAGACAGGGGCCTCCTACGAGCAGTACTTC. The variable domain in full, with the rest retrieved from reference TRBV2 and TRBJ2-7, is EPEVTQTPSHQVTQMGQEVILRCVPISNHLYFYWYRQILGQKVEFLVSFYNNEISEKSEIFDDQFSVERPDGSNFTLKIRSTKLEDSAMYFCASSETGASYEQYFGPGTRLTVT.

V usage is TRBV5-1 and J usage is TRBJ2-6, with D perhaps matching TRBD1 (6 bases). The CDR3 runs to 16 residues. V was trimmed by 7 bases and J by 0 bases, leaving 14 bases between them. Germline V gene sequence: CDR1 SGHRS, CDR2 YFSETQ. DNA for the CDR3: TGCGCCAGCCACCCGGGACAAAACTCTGGGGCCAACGTCCTGACTTTC. Translation gives CASHPGQNSGANVLTF. The whole variable domain, filled in from reference TRBV5-1 and TRBJ2-6, reads KAGVTQTPRYLIKTRGQQVTLSCSPISGHRSVSWYQQTPGQGLQFLFEYFSETQRNKGNFPGRFSGRQFSNSRSEMNVSTLELGDSALYLCASHPGQNSGANVLTFGAGSRLTVL.

Many counts were recorded for this clonotype. The V call is TRBV12-3 or TRBV12-4, the J call TRBJ1-1; a weak D match, TRBD1 (6 bases). The V end lost 5 bases, the J end lost 2 bases, and 15 bases lay between the germline ends. This CDR3 contains 15 residues. For the CDR3, the DNA is TGTGCCAGCAGTCCCACAGGGTTGGGAAACACTGAAGCTTTCTTT. Amino acid sequence: CASSPTGLGNTEAFF.

J is TRBJ2-4 and V is TRBV20-1; D remains ambiguous. This CDR3 contains 14 residues. Per the germline V gene, CDR1 is DFQATT and CDR2 is SNEGSKA (reference sequence). Trimming removed 6 bases at V and 0 bases at J, with 12 bases between. In DNA form, the CDR3 reads TGCAGTGCAGAGGTAGCCCTAGCCAAAAACATTCAGTACTTC. It specifies CSAEVALAKNIQYF.

This clonotype has ten or more counts. The chain couples TRBV7-2 to TRBJ1-2, with 8 bases matching TRBD1. The CDR3 consists of 15 residues. J gave up 13 bases and V 0 bases, and 13 bases lay outside the gene matches. Per germline, CDR1 SGHTA and CDR2 FQGNSA. CDR3 region: CASSLALGGDRFTTF. The CDR3 nucleotides read TGTGCCAGCAGCTTAGCCTTAGGGGGGGACAGGTTCACCACCTTC.

The gene calls are TRBV19 and TRBJ2-7, with 9 bases matching TRBD1. In germline, CDR1 is LNHDA, CDR2 SQIVND (reference sequence). The CDR3 sequence is 17 residues long. After removal of 0 bases from V and 3 bases from J, the junction contained 9 bases not matched to a gene. The CDR3 nucleotides are TGTGCCAGTAGTATAGATAGTGGGACAGGGAGCATCTACGAGCAGTACTTC. Protein: CASSIDSGTGSIYEQYF.

The rearrangement uses TRBV28 and TRBJ2-4; 14 bases map to TRBD2. CDR3 length: 18 amino acids. Per the germline V gene, CDR1 is MDHEN and CDR2 is SYDVKM. V shed 3 bases, J shed 0 bases, and the junction held 4 bases outside the gene matches. This CDR3 reads CASSFFGTSGGAKNIQYF. The CDR3 nucleotides read TGTGCCAGCAGTTTCTTTGGGACTAGCGGGGGAGCCAAAAACATTCAGTACTTC. Based on the CDR3 plus reference TRBV28 and TRBJ2-4, the full variable domain is DVKVTQSSRYLVKRTGEKVFLECVQDMDHENMFWYRQDPGLGLRLIYFSYDVKMKEKGDIPEGYSVSREKKERFSLILESASTNQTSMYLCASSFFGTSGGAKNIQYFGAGTRLSVL.